This is a list of T cell receptor beta chains from one sample in a study of blood T cell repertoires in COVID-19. The method was immunoSEQ multiplex PCR; TCRdb's version includes in-frame clones alone and lacks a portion of them. The table lists roughly 70,000 clones, more than 65% of them singletons, with about 4.4% in the top ten. Material: peripheral blood. These TCRs come from a woman aged 55-75 years with acute or convalescent COVID-19. Each CDR3 is given with its conserved first and last residue. The D gene is left open where the match is weak. A clone size is listed for some rows: how often the clone was seen (once, few, many), or a class if it is expanded.

>TRBJ2-5|TRBV18|NA|once
CASSPKETQYF
TGTGCCAGCTCTCCCAAAGAGACCCAGTACTTC
>TRBJ2-1|TRBV24-1|NA|once
CATSVGGGNEQFF
TGTGCCACCAGTGTTGGGGGCGGCAATGAGCAGTTCTTC
>TRBJ2-2|TRBV6-4|TRBD1|NA
CASSEQGATGELFF
TGTGCCAGCAGTGAGCAGGGGGCGACCGGGGAGCTGTTTTTT
>TRBJ2-2|TRBV5-1|NA|NA
CASSLGLFLANTGELFF
TGCGCCAGCAGCTTGGGACTCTTCCTCGCGAACACCGGGGAGCTGTTTTTT
>TRBJ2-2|TRBV5-1|NA|NA
CASSPPEGGPSGTGELFF
TGCGCCAGCAGCCCACCAGAGGGGGGGCCATCGGGAACCGGGGAGCTGTTTTTT
>TRBJ1-1|TRBV6-5|TRBD1|NA
CASSYQRGQGEAFF
TGTGCCAGCAGTTACCAAAGGGGGCAGGGTGAAGCTTTCTTT
>TRBJ2-2|TRBV7-2|TRBD2|few
CASGAGGGSAGELFF
TGTGCCAGCGGTGCAGGCGGGGGGAGTGCCGGGGAGCTGTTTTTT
>TRBJ2-7|TRBV6-5|TRBD1|NA
CASSPGTAYEQYF
TGTGCCAGCAGTCCCGGGACAGCCTACGAGCAGTACTTC
>TRBJ2-3|TRBV5-6|TRBD2|few
CASSFSGGADTQYF
TGTGCCAGCAGCTTTAGCGGGGGGGCAGATACGCAGTATTTT
>TRBJ2-7|TRBV19|TRBD1|NA
CASSPDRVGEQYF
TGTGCCAGTAGTCCCGACAGGGTGGGTGAGCAGTACTTC
>TRBJ2-7|TRBV9|NA|NA
CASSVATYSYEQYF
TGTGCCAGCAGCGTAGCTACCTACTCCTACGAGCAGTACTTC
>TRBJ2-3|TRBV11-2|NA|NA
CASSLAGVYTDTQYF
TGTGCCAGCAGCTTAGCGGGGGTCTACACAGATACGCAGTATTTT
>TRBJ2-1|TRBV6-5|TRBD2|NA
CASRPPGLDYEQFF
TGTGCCAGCAGGCCCCCGGGACTAGATTATGAGCAGTTCTTC
>TRBJ2-7|TRBV6-6|TRBD2|NA
CASTIRGAGGTYEQYF
TGTGCCAGCACCATACGGGGAGCGGGGGGCACCTACGAGCAGTACTTC
>TRBJ2-3|TRBV18|TRBD2|NA
CASSPPWTSGSTDTQYF
TGTGCCAGCTCACCGCCATGGACTAGCGGTAGCACAGATACGCAGTATTTT
>TRBJ1-4|TRBV5-1|NA|NA
CASSSGQTLSTNEKLFF
TGCGCCAGCAGCTCGGGACAAACACTATCAACTAATGAAAAACTGTTTTTT
>TRBJ1-1|TRBV6-6|TRBD1|NA
CASSMEGRGTEAFF
TGTGCCAGCAGTATGGAGGGCAGGGGGACTGAAGCTTTCTTT
>TRBJ1-4|TRBV3-1/TRBV3-2|NA|NA
CASSPQDSRNEKLFF
TGTGCCAGCAGCCCCCAGGACTCCCGTAATGAAAAACTGTTTTTT
>TRBJ1-2|TRBV6-5|TRBD1|NA
CASSYSRTGGSYGYTF
TGTGCCAGCAGTTACTCCCGGACAGGGGGCTCCTATGGCTACACCTTC
>TRBJ1-2|TRBV6-2/TRBV6-3|NA|NA
CASSPTQGTRGYTF
TGTGCCAGCAGCCCAACGCAGGGTACAAGGGGCTACACCTTC
>TRBJ2-1|TRBV10-2|NA|NA
CASSVTGRGEQFF
TGCGCCAGCAGTGTAACAGGGAGGGGCGAGCAGTTCTTC
>TRBJ1-4|TRBV6-1|NA|NA
CASSEQWGEEKLFF
TGTGCCAGCAGTGAGCAGTGGGGGGAGGAAAAACTGTTTTTT
>TRBJ1-1|TRBV19|NA|large
CASSPGAQDTEAFF
TGTGCCAGTAGTCCTGGGGCCCAGGACACTGAAGCTTTCTTT
>TRBJ2-1|TRBV19|NA|NA
CASSINRDPYNEQFF
TGTGCCAGTAGTATAAACAGGGATCCCTACAATGAGCAGTTCTTC
>TRBJ1-5|TRBV6-2/TRBV6-3|NA|NA
CASSSTGIQPQHF
TGTGCCAGCAGTTCGACAGGAATTCAGCCCCAGCATTTT
>TRBJ2-4|TRBV6-5|NA|NA
CASQGLRAKNIQYF
TGTGCCAGCCAGGGGCTTAGGGCCAAAAACATTCAGTACTTC
>TRBJ1-2|TRBV19|TRBD1|once
CASSLTGAKPSGYTF
TGTGCCAGTAGTTTAACAGGGGCAAAGCCCTCTGGCTACACCTTC
>TRBJ2-3|TRBV6-1|NA|NA
CASSDRGGTDTQYF
TGTGCCAGCAGTGACAGGGGAGGGACAGATACGCAGTATTTT
>TRBJ2-2|TRBV19|NA|NA
CASRPGMNTGELFF
TGTGCCAGTAGACCGGGAATGAACACCGGGGAGCTGTTTTTT
>TRBJ2-5|TRBV11-2|NA|NA
CASNGGSGETQYF
TGTGCCAGCAATGGAGGGTCCGGGGAGACCCAGTACTTC
>TRBJ2-5|TRBV18|NA|NA
CASSPPMSQETQYF
TGTGCCAGCTCACCACCGATGAGCCAAGAGACCCAGTACTTC
>TRBJ2-1|TRBV24-1|NA|NA
CATSNFDRSSYNEQFF
TGTGCCACCAGTAACTTCGACAGGAGCTCCTACAATGAGCAGTTCTTC
>TRBJ2-5|TRBV3-1/TRBV3-2|NA|few
CASSQNPFSIETQYF
TGTGCCAGCAGCCAGAACCCTTTTAGCATAGAGACCCAGTACTTC
>TRBJ2-7|TRBV10-2|TRBD2|NA
CASSDPRAGGYEQYF
TGCGCCAGCAGTGATCCCCGCGCGGGGGGTTACGAGCAGTACTTC
>TRBJ1-2|TRBV3-1/TRBV3-2|TRBD1|once
CASSPRDRVDYGYTF
TGTGCCAGCAGCCCCCGGGACAGGGTGGACTATGGCTACACCTTC
>TRBJ2-3|TRBV11-2|NA|once
CASSFGRDTQYF
TGTGCCAGCAGCTTCGGGAGAGATACGCAGTATTTT
>TRBJ1-2|TRBV6-5|TRBD1|NA
CASRRQGANYGYTF
TGTGCCAGCAGAAGACAGGGCGCTAACTATGGCTACACCTTC
>TRBJ2-7|TRBV9|TRBD2|NA
CASSVAGGAIYEQYF
TGTGCCAGCAGCGTAGCCGGGGGGGCTATCTACGAGCAGTACTTC
>TRBJ2-2|TRBV5-1|TRBD2|few
CASSLGLTPGELFF
TGCGCCAGCAGTTTGGGACTAACCCCCGGGGAGCTGTTTTTT
>TRBJ2-7|TRBV15|TRBD2|NA
CATSRISGGTTYEQYF
TGTGCCACCAGCAGAATTAGCGGTGGGACTACCTACGAGCAGTACTTC
>TRBJ2-1|TRBV19|NA|NA
CASSMRRLGSSYNEQFF
TGTGCCAGTAGTATGCGGCGGCTAGGGAGCTCCTACAATGAGCAGTTCTTC